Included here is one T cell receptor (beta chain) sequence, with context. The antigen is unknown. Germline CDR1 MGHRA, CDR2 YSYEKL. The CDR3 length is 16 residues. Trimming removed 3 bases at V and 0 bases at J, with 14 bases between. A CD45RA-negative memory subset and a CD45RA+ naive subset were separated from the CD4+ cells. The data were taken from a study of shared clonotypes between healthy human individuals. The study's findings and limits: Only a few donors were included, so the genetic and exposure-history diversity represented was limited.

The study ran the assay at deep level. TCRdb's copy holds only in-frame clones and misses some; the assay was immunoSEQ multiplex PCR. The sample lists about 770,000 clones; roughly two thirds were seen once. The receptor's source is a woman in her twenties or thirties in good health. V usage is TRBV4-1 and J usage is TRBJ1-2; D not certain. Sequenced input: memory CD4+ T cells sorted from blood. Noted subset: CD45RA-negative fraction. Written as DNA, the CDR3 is TGCGCCAGCAGCCACAATGTGGGCACGGCTAACTATGGCTACACCTTC. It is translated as CASSHNVGTANYGYTF.